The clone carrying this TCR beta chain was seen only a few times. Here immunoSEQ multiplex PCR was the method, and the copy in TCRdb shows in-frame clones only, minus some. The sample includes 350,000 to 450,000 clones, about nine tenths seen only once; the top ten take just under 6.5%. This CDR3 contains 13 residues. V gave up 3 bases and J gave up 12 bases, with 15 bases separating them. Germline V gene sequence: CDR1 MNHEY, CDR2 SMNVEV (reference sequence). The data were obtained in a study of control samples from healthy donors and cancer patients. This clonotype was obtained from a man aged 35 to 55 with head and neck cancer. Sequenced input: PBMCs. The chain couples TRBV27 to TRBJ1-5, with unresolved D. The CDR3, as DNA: TGTGCCAGCAGTTTTAGGGAACGGAAAGTCCAGCATTTT. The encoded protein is CASSFRERKVQHF.